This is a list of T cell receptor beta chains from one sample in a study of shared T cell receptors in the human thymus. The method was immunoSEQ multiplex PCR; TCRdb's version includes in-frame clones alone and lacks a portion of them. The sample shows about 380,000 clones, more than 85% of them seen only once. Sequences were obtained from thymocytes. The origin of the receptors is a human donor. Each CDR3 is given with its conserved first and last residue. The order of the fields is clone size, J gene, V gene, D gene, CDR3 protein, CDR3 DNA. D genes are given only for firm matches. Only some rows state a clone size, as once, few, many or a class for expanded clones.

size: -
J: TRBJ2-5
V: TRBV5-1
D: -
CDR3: CASSLGGGGETQYF
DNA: TGCGCCAGCAGCTTGGGAGGCGGAGGGGAGACCCAGTACTTC

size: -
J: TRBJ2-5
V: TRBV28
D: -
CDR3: CASSFRSFGTTPLAQYF
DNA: TGTGCCAGCAGTTTTCGGAGTTTTGGGACCACTCCCCTGGCCCAGTACTTC

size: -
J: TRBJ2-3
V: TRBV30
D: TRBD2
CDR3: CAWRAGLGDTDTQYF
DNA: TGTGCCTGGAGAGCGGGACTAGGGGACACAGATACGCAGTATTTT

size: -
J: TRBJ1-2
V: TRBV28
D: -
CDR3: CASNASLGDNYGYTF
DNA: TGTGCCAGCAACGCCTCCCTGGGGGATAACTATGGCTACACCTTC

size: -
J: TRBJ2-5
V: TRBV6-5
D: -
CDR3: CASSGLGGETQYF
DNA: TGTGCCAGCAGTGGTTTGGGTGGGGAGACCCAGTACTTC

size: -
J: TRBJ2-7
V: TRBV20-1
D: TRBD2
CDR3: CSGRERLEQYF
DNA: TGCAGTGGGCGGGAGCGCCTCGAGCAGTACTTC

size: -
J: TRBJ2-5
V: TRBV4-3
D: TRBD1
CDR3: CASSQDRQIRTGPQKTQYF
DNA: TGCGCCAGCAGCCAAGATAGGCAGATAAGGACAGGTCCTCAAAAGACCCAGTACTTC

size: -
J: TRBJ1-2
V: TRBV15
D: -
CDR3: CATSTTGGPYGYTF
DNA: TGTGCCACCAGCACGACGGGGGGCCCATATGGCTACACCTTC

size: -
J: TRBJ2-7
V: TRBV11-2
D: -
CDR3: CASSMYPRNEQYF
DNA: TGTGCCAGCAGCATGTACCCCAGGAACGAGCAGTACTTC

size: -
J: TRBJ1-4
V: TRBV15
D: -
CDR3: CATSRGRVIGEKLFF
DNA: TGTGCCACCAGCAGAGGCCGGGTCATTGGTGAAAAACTGTTTTTT

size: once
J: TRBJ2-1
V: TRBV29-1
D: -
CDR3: CSVEQPGHGIYNEQFF
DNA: TGCAGCGTTGAACAGCCCGGTCATGGGATCTACAATGAGCAGTTCTTC

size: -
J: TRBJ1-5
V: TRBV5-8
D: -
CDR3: CASSLVQRGNQPQHF
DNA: TGTGCCAGCAGCTTGGTACAGAGGGGCAATCAGCCCCAGCATTTT

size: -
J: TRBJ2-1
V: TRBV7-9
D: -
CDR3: CASSLAPGIYTFF
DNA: TGTGCCAGCAGCTTAGCACCGGGGATCTATACGTTCTTC

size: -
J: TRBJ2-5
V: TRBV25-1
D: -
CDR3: CASSDFQGGEETQYF
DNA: TGTGCCAGCAGTGACTTTCAGGGTGGCGAAGAGACCCAGTACTTC

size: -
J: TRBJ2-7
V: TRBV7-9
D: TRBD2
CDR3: CASSLVVRGAIAEQYF
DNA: TGTGCCAGCAGCTTAGTAGTGCGGGGGGCCATTGCCGAGCAGTACTTC

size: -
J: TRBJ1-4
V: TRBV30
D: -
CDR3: CAWMQRGRSEKLFF
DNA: TGTGCCTGGATGCAACGGGGGCGCAGTGAAAAACTGTTTTTT

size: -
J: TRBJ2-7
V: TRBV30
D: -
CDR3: CAWSQGVYEQYF
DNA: TGTGCCTGGAGTCAGGGAGTTTACGAGCAGTACTTC

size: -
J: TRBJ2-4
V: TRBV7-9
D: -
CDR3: CASSGAKNIQYF
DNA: TGTGCCAGCAGCGGGGCCAAAAACATTCAGTACTTC

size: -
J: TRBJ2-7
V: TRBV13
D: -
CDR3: CASSYRSSYEQYF
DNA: TGTGCCAGCAGCTACCGTAGCTCCTACGAGCAGTACTTC

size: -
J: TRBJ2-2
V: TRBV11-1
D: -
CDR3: CASSPGPGELFF
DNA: TGTGCCAGCAGCCCGGGGCCCGGGGAGCTGTTTTTT

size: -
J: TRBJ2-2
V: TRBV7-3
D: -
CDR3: CASSLQQKPKDTGELFF
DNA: TGTGCCAGCAGCTTACAGCAGAAACCAAAGGACACCGGGGAGCTGTTTTTT

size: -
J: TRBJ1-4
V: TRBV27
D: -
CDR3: CASSLGPGQHTNEKLFF
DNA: TGTGCCAGCAGTTTAGGGCCAGGACAGCATACTAATGAAAAACTGTTTTTT

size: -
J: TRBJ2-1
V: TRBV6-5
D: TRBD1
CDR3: CASSNRGNEQFF
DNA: TGTGCCAGCAGTAACAGGGGTAATGAGCAGTTCTTC

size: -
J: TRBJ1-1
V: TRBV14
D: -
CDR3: CASSQDFFTGKMNTEAFF
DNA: TGTGCCAGCAGCCAAGATTTTTTCACAGGTAAAATGAACACTGAAGCTTTCTTT

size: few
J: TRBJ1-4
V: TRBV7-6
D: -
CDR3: CASSLAPREKLFF
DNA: TGTGCCAGCAGCTTAGCGCCCCGAGAAAAACTGTTTTTT

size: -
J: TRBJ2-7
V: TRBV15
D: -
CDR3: CATSRTQGPGTYEQYF
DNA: TGTGCCACCAGCAGAACACAAGGGCCGGGTACCTACGAGCAGTACTTC

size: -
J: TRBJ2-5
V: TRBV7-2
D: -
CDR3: CASSQLKVQETQYF
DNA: TGTGCCAGCAGCCAGCTGAAGGTTCAAGAGACCCAGTACTTC

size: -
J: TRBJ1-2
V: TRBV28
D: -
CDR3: CASSSPVVKRYGYTF
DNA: TGTGCCAGCAGTTCGCCCGTGGTTAAACGCTATGGCTACACCTTC

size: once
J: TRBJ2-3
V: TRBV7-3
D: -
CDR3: CASSRGGDTQYF
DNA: TGTGCCAGCAGCCGCGGAGGGGATACGCAGTATTTT

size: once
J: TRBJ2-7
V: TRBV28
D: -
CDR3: CASSLSSKSYEQYF
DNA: TGTGCCAGCAGTTTATCGAGCAAATCCTACGAGCAGTACTTC

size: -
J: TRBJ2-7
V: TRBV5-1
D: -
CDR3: CASQAELEQYF
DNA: TGCGCCAGTCAGGCGGAGTTAGAGCAGTACTTC

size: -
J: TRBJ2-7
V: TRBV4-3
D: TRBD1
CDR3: CASSHVGQGTYEQYF
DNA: TGCGCCAGCAGCCATGTGGGACAGGGGACCTACGAGCAGTACTTC

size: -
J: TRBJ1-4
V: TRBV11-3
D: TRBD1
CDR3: CASSLGDRGGEKLFF
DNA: TGTGCCAGCAGCTTAGGGGACAGGGGCGGTGAAAAACTGTTTTTT

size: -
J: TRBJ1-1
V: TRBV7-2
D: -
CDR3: CASSPRGTEAFF
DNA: TGTGCCAGCAGCCCCCGTGGCACTGAAGCTTTCTTT

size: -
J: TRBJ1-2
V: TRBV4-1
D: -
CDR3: CASSPEVRPPYGYTF
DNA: TGCGCCAGCAGCCCAGAGGTTCGACCCCCGTATGGCTACACCTTC

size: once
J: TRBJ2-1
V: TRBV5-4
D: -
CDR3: CASSPDPRAAYNEQFF
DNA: TGTGCCAGCAGCCCCGACCCACGGGCTGCCTACAATGAGCAGTTCTTC

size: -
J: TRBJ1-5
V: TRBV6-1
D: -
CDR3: CASWPSIHLQPQHF
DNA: TGTGCCAGTTGGCCTTCCATACATCTACAGCCCCAGCATTTT

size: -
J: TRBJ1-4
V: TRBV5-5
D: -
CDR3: CASNRRGATNEKLFF
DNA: TGTGCCAGCAATAGAAGAGGTGCAACTAATGAAAAACTGTTTTTT

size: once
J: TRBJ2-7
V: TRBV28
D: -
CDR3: CASTEAEGRTYEQYF
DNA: TGTGCCAGCACCGAAGCAGAAGGCCGCACCTACGAGCAGTACTTC

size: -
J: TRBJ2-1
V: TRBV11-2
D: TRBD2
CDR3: CASSLGLAERGYNEQFF
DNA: TGTGCCAGCAGCTTAGGACTAGCGGAGAGGGGTTACAATGAGCAGTTCTTC

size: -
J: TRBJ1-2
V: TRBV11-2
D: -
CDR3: CASSVDILYGYTF
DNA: TGTGCCAGCAGCGTCGACATCCTCTATGGCTACACCTTC

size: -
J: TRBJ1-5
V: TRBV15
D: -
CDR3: CATSRDSKSRGQPYSNQPQHF
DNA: TGTGCCACCAGCAGAGATTCTAAGAGTCGGGGCCAGCCCTATAGCAATCAGCCCCAGCATTTT